This entry describes one T cell receptor (beta chain). Its antigen is undetermined. CDR3 length: 12 residues. Trimming shortened V by 5 bases and J by 7 bases, and 10 bases separated the two germline ends. In germline, CDR1 is SGHVS, CDR2 FNYEAQ. The sample is drawn from a study of T cell repertoires in cytomegalovirus infection. About the research overall: Alongside well-studied HLA-B-restricted CMV epitopes, recently identified HLA-C-restricted CMV epitopes were also used.

TCRdb itself ran the reads through MiXCR, one entry per CDR3 protein. The data show roughly 500,000 distinct CDR3 sequences, under 55% seen once. Source: cultured PBMCs, taken from culture after CMV antigen stimulation. The rearrangement uses TRBV7-6 and TRBJ2-3; D ambiguous. The TCR comes from a human donor in good health (CMV status not recorded). Some clones in this sample may be carry-over from other donors' samples. The CDR3 DNA reads TGTGCCAGCAGCCGATACATGAATACGCAGTATTTT. It is translated as CASSRYMNTQYF.